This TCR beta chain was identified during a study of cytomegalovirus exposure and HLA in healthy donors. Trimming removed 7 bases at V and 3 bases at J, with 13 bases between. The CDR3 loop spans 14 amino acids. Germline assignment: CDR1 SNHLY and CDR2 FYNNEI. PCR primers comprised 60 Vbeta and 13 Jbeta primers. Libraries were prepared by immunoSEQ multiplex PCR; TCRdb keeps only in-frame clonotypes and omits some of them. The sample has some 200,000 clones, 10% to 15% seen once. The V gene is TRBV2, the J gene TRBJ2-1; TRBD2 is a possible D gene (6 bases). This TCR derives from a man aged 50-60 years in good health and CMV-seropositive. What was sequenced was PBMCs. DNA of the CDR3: TGTGCCAGCAAGGGACTGGAAAGCTACAATGAGCAGTTCTTC. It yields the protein CASKGLESYNEQFF.